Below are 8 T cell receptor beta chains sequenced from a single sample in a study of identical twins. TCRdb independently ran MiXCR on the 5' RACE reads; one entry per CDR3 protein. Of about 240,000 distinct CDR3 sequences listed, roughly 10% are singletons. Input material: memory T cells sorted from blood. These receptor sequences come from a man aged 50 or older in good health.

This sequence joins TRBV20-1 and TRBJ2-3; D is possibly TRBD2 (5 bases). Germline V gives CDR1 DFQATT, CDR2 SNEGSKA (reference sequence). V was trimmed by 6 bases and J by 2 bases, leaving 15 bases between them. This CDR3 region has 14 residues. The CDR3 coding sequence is TGCAGTGCCCATGGCGACTATCTCACAGATACGCAGTATTTT. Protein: CSAHGDYLTDTQYF.

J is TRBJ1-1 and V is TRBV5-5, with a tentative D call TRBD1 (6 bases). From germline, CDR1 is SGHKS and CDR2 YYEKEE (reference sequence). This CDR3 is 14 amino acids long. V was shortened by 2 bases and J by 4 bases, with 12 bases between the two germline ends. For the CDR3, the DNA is TGTGCCAGCAGCTTTAGGGGGTTTAGCACTGAAGCTTTCTTT. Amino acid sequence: CASSFRGFSTEAFF.

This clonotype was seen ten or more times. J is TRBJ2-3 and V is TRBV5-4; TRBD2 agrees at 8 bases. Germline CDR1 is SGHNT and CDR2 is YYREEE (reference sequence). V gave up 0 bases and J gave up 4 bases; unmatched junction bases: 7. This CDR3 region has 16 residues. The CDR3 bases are TGTGCCAGCAGCTTGGCCCCGGGGGGGTCTGCAGATACGCAGTATTTT. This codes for CASSLAPGGSADTQYF.

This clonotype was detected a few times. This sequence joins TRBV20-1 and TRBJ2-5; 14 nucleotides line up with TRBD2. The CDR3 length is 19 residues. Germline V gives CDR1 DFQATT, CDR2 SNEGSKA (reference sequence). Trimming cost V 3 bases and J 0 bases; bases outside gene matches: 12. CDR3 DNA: TGCAGTGCTAGCCAATTACCGGGACTAGCGGGGGCAAACCAAGAGACCCAGTACTTC. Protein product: CSASQLPGLAGANQETQYF.

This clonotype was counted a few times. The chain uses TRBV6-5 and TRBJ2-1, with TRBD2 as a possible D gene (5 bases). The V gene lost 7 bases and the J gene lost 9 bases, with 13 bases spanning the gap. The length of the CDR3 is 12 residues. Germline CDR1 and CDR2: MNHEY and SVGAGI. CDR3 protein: CASKEVIGEQFF. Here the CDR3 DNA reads TGTGCCAGCAAGGAGGTTATCGGTGAGCAGTTCTTC.

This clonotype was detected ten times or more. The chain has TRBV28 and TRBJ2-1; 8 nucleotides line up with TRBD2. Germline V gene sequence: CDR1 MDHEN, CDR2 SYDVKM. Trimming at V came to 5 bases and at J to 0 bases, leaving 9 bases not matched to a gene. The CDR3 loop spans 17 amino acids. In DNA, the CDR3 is TGTGCCAGCAGTGAAGCGGGGGAGATGAGCTCCTACAATGAGCAGTTCTTC. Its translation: CASSEAGEMSSYNEQFF.

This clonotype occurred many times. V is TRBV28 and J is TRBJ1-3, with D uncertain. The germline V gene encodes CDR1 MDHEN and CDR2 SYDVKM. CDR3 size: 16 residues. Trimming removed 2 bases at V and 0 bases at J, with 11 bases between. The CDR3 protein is CASSLQARLSGNTIYF. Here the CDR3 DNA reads TGTGCCAGCAGTTTACAGGCTCGACTCTCTGGAAACACCATATATTTT.

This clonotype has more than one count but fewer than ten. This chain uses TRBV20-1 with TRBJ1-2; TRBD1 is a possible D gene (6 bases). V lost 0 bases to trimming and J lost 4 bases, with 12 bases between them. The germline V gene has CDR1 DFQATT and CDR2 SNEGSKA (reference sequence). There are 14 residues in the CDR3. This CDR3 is CSAREPGTTYGYTF. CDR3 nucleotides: TGCAGTGCTAGAGAGCCCGGGACAACCTATGGCTACACCTTC.